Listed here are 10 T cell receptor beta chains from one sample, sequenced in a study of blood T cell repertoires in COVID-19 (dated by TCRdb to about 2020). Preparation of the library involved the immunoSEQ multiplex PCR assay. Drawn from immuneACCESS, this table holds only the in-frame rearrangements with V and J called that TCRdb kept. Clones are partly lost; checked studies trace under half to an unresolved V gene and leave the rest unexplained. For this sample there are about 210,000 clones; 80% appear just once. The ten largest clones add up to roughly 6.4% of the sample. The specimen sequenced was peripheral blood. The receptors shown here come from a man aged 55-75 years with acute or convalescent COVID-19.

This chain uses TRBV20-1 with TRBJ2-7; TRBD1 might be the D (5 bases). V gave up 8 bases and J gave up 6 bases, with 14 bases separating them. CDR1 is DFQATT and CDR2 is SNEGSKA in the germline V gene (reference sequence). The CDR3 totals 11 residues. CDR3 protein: CSTSSGREQYF. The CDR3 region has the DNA TGCAGTACATCGTCAGGGCGCGAGCAGTACTTC.

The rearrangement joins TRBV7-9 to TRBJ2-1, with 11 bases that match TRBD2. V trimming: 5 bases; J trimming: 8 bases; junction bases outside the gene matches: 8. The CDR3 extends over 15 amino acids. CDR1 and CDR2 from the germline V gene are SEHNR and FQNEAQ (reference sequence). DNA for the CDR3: TGTGCCAGCAGCATGGGACTAGCGGCGTTCGATGAGCAGTTCTTC. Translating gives CASSMGLAAFDEQFF.

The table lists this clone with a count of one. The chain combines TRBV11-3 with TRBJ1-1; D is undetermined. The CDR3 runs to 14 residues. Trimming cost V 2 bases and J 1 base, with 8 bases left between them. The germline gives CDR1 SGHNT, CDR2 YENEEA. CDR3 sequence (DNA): TGTGCCAGCAGCTTAATGGCGGGGAACACTGAAGCTTTCTTT. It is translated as CASSLMAGNTEAFF.

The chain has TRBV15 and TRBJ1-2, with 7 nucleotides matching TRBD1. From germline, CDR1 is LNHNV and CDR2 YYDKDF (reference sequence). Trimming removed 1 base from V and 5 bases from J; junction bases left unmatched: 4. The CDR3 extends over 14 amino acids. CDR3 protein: CATSRGDRTYGYTF. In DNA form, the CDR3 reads TGTGCCACCAGCAGAGGGGACAGAACTTATGGCTACACCTTC.

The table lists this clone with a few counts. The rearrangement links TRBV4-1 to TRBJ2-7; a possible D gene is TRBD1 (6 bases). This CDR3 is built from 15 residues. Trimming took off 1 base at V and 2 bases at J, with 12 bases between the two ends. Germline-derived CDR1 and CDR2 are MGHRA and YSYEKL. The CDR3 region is CASSQAGTWPYEQYF. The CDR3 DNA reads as TGCGCCAGCAGCCAAGCGGGGACATGGCCCTACGAGCAGTACTTC.

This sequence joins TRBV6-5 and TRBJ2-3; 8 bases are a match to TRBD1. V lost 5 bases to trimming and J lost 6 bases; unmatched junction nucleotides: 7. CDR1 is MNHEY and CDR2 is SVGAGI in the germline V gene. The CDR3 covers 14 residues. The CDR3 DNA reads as TGTGCCAGCAGTACCCGGACAGGGAAGGATACGCAGTATTTT. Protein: CASSTRTGKDTQYF.

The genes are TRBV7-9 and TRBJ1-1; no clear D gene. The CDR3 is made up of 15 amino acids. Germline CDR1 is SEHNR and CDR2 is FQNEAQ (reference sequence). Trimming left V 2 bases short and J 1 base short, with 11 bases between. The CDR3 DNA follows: TGTGCCAGCAGCTTATTCGGGGAAAAGAACACTGAAGCTTTCTTT. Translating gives CASSLFGEKNTEAFF.

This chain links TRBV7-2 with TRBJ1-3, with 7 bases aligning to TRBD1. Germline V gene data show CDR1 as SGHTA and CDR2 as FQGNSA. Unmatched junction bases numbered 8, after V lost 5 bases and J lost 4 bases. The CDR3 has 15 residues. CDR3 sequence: CASSPMTGNGNTIYF. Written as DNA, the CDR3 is TGTGCCAGCAGCCCAATGACAGGGAACGGAAACACCATATATTTT.

This CDR3 reads CASSLNRGAGNTIYF. CDR3 nucleotides: TGCGCCAGCAGCTTGAACAGGGGCGCAGGAAACACCATATATTTT. The chain has TRBV5-1 and TRBJ1-3; 7 bases are shared with TRBD1. CDR3 length: 15 amino acids. Trimming cost V 1 base and J 4 bases; bases outside gene matches: 5. Germline V CDR1 and CDR2: SGHRS, YFSETQ.

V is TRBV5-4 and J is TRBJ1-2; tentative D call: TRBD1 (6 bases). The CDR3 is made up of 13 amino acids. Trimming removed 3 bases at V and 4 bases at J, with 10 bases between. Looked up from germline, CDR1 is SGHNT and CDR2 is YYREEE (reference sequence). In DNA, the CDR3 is TGTGCCAGCAGCTCAACAGGGACCTATGGCTACACCTTC. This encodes CASSSTGTYGYTF.